The sequence of this T cell receptor beta chain was determined in a study of T cell clonality in common variable immunodeficiency. Findings and limits, study-wide: CVID subjects had higher TCRbeta clonality than healthy controls, most marked in about a third. Fewer TCRbeta clones were shared among CVID subjects than controls. Fewer deletions and N-nucleotide insertions were reportedly seen in common variable immunodeficiency TCR beta sequences.

In this sample, this clone turned up many times. Its specificity is not known. The read terminates 3 residues ahead of where the CDR3 ends, so the germline J gene completes it. Sequencing input was equivalent genomic DNA from CVID and controls. TCRdb keeps only in-frame clones here, not all; method: immunoSEQ multiplex PCR. The sample includes about 34,000 clones, none of them occurring once. Germline V gene sequence: CDR1 SQVTM, CDR2 ANQGSEA. This CDR3 is 13 amino acids long. The V gene end was trimmed by 4 bases and the J gene end by 5 bases; junction bases not matched to a gene: 5. Most patients and controls had Caucasian heritage.

The sequence came from a human donor with common variable immunodeficiency. The rearrangement links TRBV29-1 to TRBJ2-5, with TRBD1 matching 9 bases. What was sequenced was peripheral blood mononuclear cells. The chain's CDR3 is CSVGDRVRETQYF. The part of the CDR3 DNA that was read is TGCAGCGTTGGGGACAGGGTCCGGGAGACC.